The clone carrying this T cell receptor beta chain has only a few counts. Its specificity is unknown. This record belongs to a study of shared clonotypes between healthy human individuals. For the study at large: Samples came from two female and a few male donors aged 18 to 49. The study used three CD4 naive, three CD4 memory, two CD8 naive and one CD8 memory plate per donor.

Findings and limits, study-wide: Tissues were not sampled, only blood, and their repertoires likely differ.

The authors loaded 150 to 250 ng DNA, about 30,000 T cell genomes, into sorted-subset replicate PCRs. The data were produced by immunoSEQ multiplex PCR, yet TCRdb's version contains in-frame clones alone and is incomplete. Among 640,000 or so clones listed, roughly 70% were seen once. V trimming: 4 bases; J trimming: 6 bases; junction bases outside the gene matches: 9. There are 16 residues in the CDR3. Per the germline V gene, CDR1 is SGHTA and CDR2 is FQGNSA. Sequencing input: memory CD4+ T cells sorted from blood. Subset given: CD45RA-negative fraction. This clonotype originated in a woman aged 25-40 years in good health. V is TRBV7-2 and J is TRBJ2-4; TRBD1 matches at 10 bases. Written as DNA, the CDR3 is TGTGCCAGCAGCTCCCGAGACAGGGGGCGCGGAAACATTCAGTACTTC. Translating it yields CASSSRDRGRGNIQYF.